The clone carrying this TCR beta chain has just a few counts. Antigen unknown. The entry originates in a study of early T cells in non-severe SARS-CoV-2 infection. Looking at the study overall: RNA in bulk from unsorted whole blood was sequenced, and chains were unpaired. Broader study findings: VDJdb matches were skewed toward anti-spike CD8 T cell responses.

Unique molecular identifiers tagged individual cDNA molecules. MiXCR, run by TCRdb on the 5' RACE reads, gives a single entry per CDR3 protein. The table shows about 62,000 distinct CDR3 sequences, with roughly a tenth occurring only once. This TCR was recovered from an adult who was a healthcare worker with PCR-confirmed SARS-CoV-2 infection or an uninfected control (not recorded which). The specimen sequenced was whole blood.

For the CDR3, the DNA is TGTGCCAGCAGCCCTAAAGGGACAGTCGGAGGGGAGCAGTTCTTC. Encoded protein: CASSPKGTVGGEQFF. The chain joins TRBV7-7 to TRBJ2-1; TRBD1 might be the D (7 bases). Deletions cut 5 bases from V and 10 bases from J, with 21 bases between. CDR3 size: 15 residues. Looked up from germline, CDR1 is SSHAT and CDR2 is FNYEAQ (reference sequence).